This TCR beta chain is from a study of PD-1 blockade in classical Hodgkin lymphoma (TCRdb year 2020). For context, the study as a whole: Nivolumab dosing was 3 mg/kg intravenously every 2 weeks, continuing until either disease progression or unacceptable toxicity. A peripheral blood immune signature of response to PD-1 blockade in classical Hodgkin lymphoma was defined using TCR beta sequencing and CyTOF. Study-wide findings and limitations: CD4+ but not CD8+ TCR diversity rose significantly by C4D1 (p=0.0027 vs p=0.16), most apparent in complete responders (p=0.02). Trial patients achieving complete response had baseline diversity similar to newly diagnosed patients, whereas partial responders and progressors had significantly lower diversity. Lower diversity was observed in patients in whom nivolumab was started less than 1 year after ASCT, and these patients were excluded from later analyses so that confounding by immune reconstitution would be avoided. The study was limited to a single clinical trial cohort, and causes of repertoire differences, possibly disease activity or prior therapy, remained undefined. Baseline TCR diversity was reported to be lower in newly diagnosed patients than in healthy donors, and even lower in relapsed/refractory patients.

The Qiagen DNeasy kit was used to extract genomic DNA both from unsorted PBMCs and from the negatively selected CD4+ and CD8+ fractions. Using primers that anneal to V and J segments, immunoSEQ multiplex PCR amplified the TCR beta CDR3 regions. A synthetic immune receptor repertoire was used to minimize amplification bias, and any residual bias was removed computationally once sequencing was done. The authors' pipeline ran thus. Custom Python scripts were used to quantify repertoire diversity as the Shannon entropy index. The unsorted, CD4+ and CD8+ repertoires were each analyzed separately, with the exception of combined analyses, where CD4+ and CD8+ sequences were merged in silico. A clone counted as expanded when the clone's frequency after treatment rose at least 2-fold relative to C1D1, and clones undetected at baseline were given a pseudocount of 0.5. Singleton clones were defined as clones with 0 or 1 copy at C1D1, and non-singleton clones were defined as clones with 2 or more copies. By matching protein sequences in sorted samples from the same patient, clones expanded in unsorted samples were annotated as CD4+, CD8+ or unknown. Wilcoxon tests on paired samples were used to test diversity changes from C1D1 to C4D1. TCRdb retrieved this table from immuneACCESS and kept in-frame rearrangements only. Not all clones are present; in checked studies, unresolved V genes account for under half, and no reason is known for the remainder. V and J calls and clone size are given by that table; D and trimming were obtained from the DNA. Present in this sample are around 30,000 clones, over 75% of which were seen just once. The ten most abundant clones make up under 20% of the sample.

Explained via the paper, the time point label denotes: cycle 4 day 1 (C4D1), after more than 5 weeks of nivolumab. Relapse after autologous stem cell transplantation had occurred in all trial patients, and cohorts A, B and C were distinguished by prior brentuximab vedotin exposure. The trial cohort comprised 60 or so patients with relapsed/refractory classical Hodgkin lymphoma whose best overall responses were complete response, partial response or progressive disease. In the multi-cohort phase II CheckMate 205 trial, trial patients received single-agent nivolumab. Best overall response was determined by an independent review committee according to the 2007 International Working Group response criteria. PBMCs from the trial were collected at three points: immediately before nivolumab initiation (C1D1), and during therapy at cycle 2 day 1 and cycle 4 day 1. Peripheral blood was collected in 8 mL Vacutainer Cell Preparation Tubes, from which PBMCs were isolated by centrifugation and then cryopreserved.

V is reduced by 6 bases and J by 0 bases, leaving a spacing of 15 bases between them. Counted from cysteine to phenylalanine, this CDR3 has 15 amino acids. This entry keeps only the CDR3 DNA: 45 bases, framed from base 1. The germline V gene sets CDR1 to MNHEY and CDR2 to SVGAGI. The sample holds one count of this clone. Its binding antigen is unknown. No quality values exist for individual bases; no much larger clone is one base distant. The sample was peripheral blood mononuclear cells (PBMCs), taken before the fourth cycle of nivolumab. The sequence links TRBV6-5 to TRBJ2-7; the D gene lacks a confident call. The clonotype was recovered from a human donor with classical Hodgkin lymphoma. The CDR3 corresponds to CASRGKSFPSYEQYF. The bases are TGTGCCAGCAGGGGGAAAAGCTTTCCCTCCTACGAGCAGTACTTC.